This entry lists 19 T cell receptor beta chains sequenced from one sample in a study of blood T cell repertoires in COVID-19. The assay was immunoSEQ multiplex PCR, and TCRdb's table has in-frame clones only and misses some. The repertoire holds hundreds of thousands of clones, with about 90% as singletons. The material sequenced was peripheral blood. The source is a woman aged 70-85 years with COVID-19, enrolled during active disease.

This chain links TRBV13 with TRBJ2-6, with 7 bases lining up with TRBD1. V lost 6 bases to trimming and J lost 9 bases; unmatched junction nucleotides: 11. CDR3 length equals 15 residues. Germline V lookup: CDR1 PRHDT, CDR2 FYEKMQ (reference sequence). As DNA, the CDR3 is TGTGCCAGCAGGACCACAGGGGTACGTGGCAACGTCCTGACTTTC. It is translated as CASRTTGVRGNVLTF.

The V gene is TRBV30, the J gene TRBJ1-2; D call uncertain. CDR1 is GTSNPN and CDR2 is SVGIG in the germline V gene (reference sequence). The CDR3 loop spans 12 amino acids. Trimming took off 5 bases at V and 8 bases at J, with 15 bases between the two ends. CDR3 loop: CAWRRDFLGYTF. The CDR3 region has the DNA TGTGCCTGGCGGAGGGATTTTTTGGGCTACACCTTC. Variable domain in full (rest from reference TRBV30 and TRBJ1-2): SQTIHQWPATLVQPVGSPLSLECTVEGTSNPNLYWYRQAAGRGLQLLFYSVGIGQISSEVPQNLSASRPQDRQFILSSKKLLLSDSGFYLCAWRRDFLGYTFGSGTRLTVV.

The chain has TRBV28 and TRBJ2-7; 7 bases are a match to TRBD1. V lost 5 bases, J lost 9 bases, and 4 bases stayed unmatched. The CDR3 has 11 residues. The germline V gene has CDR1 MDHEN and CDR2 SYDVKM. CDR3 DNA sequence: TGTGCCAGCAGTGACAGGGCGGGGCAGTACTTC. This encodes CASSDRAGQYF. The full variable domain, in which reference TRBV28 and TRBJ2-7 provide the parts outside the CDR3, is DVKVTQSSRYLVKRTGEKVFLECVQDMDHENMFWYRQDPGLGLRLIYFSYDVKMKEKGDIPEGYSVSREKKERFSLILESASTNQTSMYLCASSDRAGQYFGPGTRLTVT.

The CDR3 sequence: CAIRGSSGTRGGNEQFF. The CDR3 region has the DNA TGTGCCATCAGGGGAAGTAGCGGGACTAGAGGCGGCAATGAGCAGTTCTTC. The V and J genes are TRBV10-3 and TRBJ2-1; 8 bases agree with TRBD2. V gave up 6 bases and J gave up 6 bases; unmatched junction bases: 16. The CDR3 loop spans 17 amino acids. Germline loops: CDR1 ENHRY, CDR2 SYGVKD.

V is TRBV9 and J is TRBJ2-3; 14 bases map to TRBD2. CDR3 length: 18 amino acids. Germline-derived CDR1 and CDR2 are SGDLS and YYNGEE. V shed 8 bases and J 2 bases; nucleotides not matched to a gene: 13. CDR3: CASPGTSGGACYTDTQYF. CDR3 nucleotide sequence: TGTGCCAGTCCCGGGACTAGCGGGGGCGCTTGTTACACAGATACGCAGTATTTT.

This chain joins TRBV2 and TRBJ1-3, with 7 bases fitting TRBD1. The trim removed 6 bases at V and 0 bases at J, leaving 5 bases unmatched. Germline V gene data show CDR1 as SNHLY and CDR2 as FYNNEI. The length of the CDR3 is 15 residues. CDR3 coding DNA: TGTGCCAGCAGCGGGGACAGTACCTCTGGAAACACCATATATTTT. Translation: CASSGDSTSGNTIYF. Using reference TRBV2 and TRBJ1-3 for the parts outside the CDR3, the full variable domain is EPEVTQTPSHQVTQMGQEVILRCVPISNHLYFYWYRQILGQKVEFLVSFYNNEISEKSEIFDDQFSVERPDGSNFTLKIRSTKLEDSAMYFCASSGDSTSGNTIYFGEGSWLTVV.

The V and J genes are TRBV2 and TRBJ1-5; tentative D call: TRBD1 (5 bases). Germline V lookup: CDR1 SNHLY, CDR2 FYNNEI. The CDR3 loop spans 15 amino acids. V was cut by 3 bases and J by 0 bases, with 9 bases left in between. As DNA, the CDR3 is TGTGCCAGCAGTGAGCTGACAGCTAGCAATCAGCCCCAGCATTTT. This codes for CASSELTASNQPQHF.

The V call is TRBV7-2, the J call TRBJ2-1; D unclear. The CDR3 runs 15 residues. The V gene lost 3 bases and the J gene lost 0 bases, with 9 bases spanning the gap. Germline CDR1 is SGHTA and CDR2 is FQGNSA. The CDR3: CASSFDPSSYNEQFF. Here the CDR3 DNA reads TGTGCCAGCAGCTTCGACCCTAGCTCCTACAATGAGCAGTTCTTC.

V usage is TRBV4-2 and J usage is TRBJ1-5; 7 nucleotides line up with TRBD1. The CDR3 extends over 14 amino acids. The germline V gene has CDR1 LGHNA and CDR2 YNFKEQ. The trim removed 0 bases at V and 4 bases at J, leaving 0 bases unmatched. CDR3 DNA sequence: TGTGCCAGCAGCCAAGACAGGGGGAATCAGCCCCAGCATTTT. This codes for CASSQDRGNQPQHF.

The chain employs TRBV24-1 and TRBJ2-3, with 13 bases aligning to TRBD2. After removal of 4 bases from V and 7 bases from J, the junction contained 7 bases not matched to a gene. CDR3 length: 16 amino acids. From germline, CDR1 is KGHDR and CDR2 SFDVKD. The CDR3 loop reads CATSDLGLAGRHTQYF. The CDR3 region has the DNA TGTGCCACCAGTGACTTGGGACTAGCGGGGCGGCATACGCAGTATTTT.

The chain carries TRBV4-3 and TRBJ1-2; 7 bases are shared with TRBD1. CDR1 and CDR2 from the germline V gene are LGHNA and YSLEER. The V segment lost 0 bases and the J segment 8 bases; nucleotides outside the gene matches: 9. The CDR3 covers 15 residues. Here the CDR3 DNA reads TGCGCCAGCAGCCAAGATTTAAGGGGGCGGAAAGGCTACACCTTC. Its protein is CASSQDLRGRKGYTF.

The chain recombines TRBV18 with TRBJ1-2; TRBD1 aligns across 7 bases. The V gene's germline CDR1 is KGHSH and CDR2 LQKENI. J gave up 0 bases and V 4 bases, and 2 bases lay outside the gene matches. CDR3 length: 14 amino acids. CDR3 in amino acids: CASSRGTANYGYTF. The CDR3 DNA is TGTGCCAGCTCACGAGGGACAGCTAACTATGGCTACACCTTC.

This chain joins TRBV30 and TRBJ2-3; 9 positions match TRBD2. Trimming took 4 bases from V and 9 from J; bases not matched to a gene: 8. CDR1 and CDR2 from the germline V gene are GTSNPN and SVGIG (reference sequence). The CDR3 is 13 residues long. The CDR3 region is CAWTSIAGETQYF. Written as DNA, the CDR3 is TGTGCCTGGACCTCCATAGCGGGGGAAACGCAGTATTTT.

V usage is TRBV3-1 (or the pseudogene TRBV3-2) and J usage is TRBJ2-7, with TRBD2 matching over 12 bases. Germline V CDR1 and CDR2: LGHDT, YNNKEL (reference sequence). The CDR3 extends over 19 amino acids. V trimming: 0 bases; J trimming: 4 bases; junction bases outside the gene matches: 13. The chain's CDR3 is CASSQETRLAGAPEYEQYF. DNA for the CDR3: TGTGCCAGCAGCCAAGAAACCCGACTAGCGGGGGCCCCGGAGTACGAGCAGTACTTC.

The chain is built from TRBV11-3 and TRBJ2-2; TRBD1 is a possible D gene (5 bases). The V gene's germline CDR1 is SGHNT and CDR2 YENEEA. Trimming took off 6 bases at V and 0 bases at J, with 11 bases between the two ends. This CDR3 region has 15 residues. The CDR3 reads CASSSDIANTGELFF. In DNA form, the CDR3 reads TGTGCCAGCAGTTCGGACATTGCGAACACCGGGGAGCTGTTTTTT.

The genes are TRBV4-3 and TRBJ2-6; D is unresolved. With 0 bases removed from V and 3 bases from J, the gap between germline ends came to 9 bases. This CDR3 has 16 amino acids. CDR1 LGHNA and CDR2 YSLEER come from the germline V gene. In DNA, the CDR3 is TGCGCCAGCAGCCAAGATTCGGCAGGTGGGGCCAACGTCCTGACTTTC. Protein product: CASSQDSAGGANVLTF.

A note on this clone: Other DNA sequences in this specimen translate into the identical CDR3. This chain links TRBV5-1 with TRBJ2-2; 7 positions agree with TRBD1. V lost 4 bases, J lost 0 bases, and 3 bases stayed unmatched. Germline CDR1 is SGHRS and CDR2 is YFSETQ. This CDR3 is 15 amino acids long. This CDR3 is CASSLGQPNTGELFF. CDR3 DNA: TGCGCCAGCAGCCTGGGACAGCCGAACACCGGGGAGCTGTTTTTT.

In its sample, this clone was seen once. This chain uses TRBV28 with TRBJ1-2; 7 nucleotides match TRBD1. This CDR3 has 17 amino acids. The V gene end was trimmed by 6 bases and the J gene end by 4 bases; junction bases not matched to a gene: 17. Germline loops: CDR1 MDHEN, CDR2 SYDVKM. The CDR3 DNA sequence: TGTGCCAGCAGCTCCCGGGACAGCCTAAATTCGGGCTATGGCTACACCTTC. It yields the protein CASSSRDSLNSGYGYTF.

V gene TRBV28 combines with J gene TRBJ1-1; D may be TRBD1 (5 bases). The CDR3 totals 14 residues. In germline, CDR1 is MDHEN, CDR2 SYDVKM. Trimming shortened V by 1 base and J by 2 bases, and 8 bases separated the two germline ends. This CDR3 is CASSLFQGNTEAFF. CDR3 nucleotides: TGTGCCAGCAGTTTATTTCAGGGTAACACTGAAGCTTTCTTT.